The 24 T cell receptor beta chains listed next were all sequenced from one sample in a study of beta chain features in type 1 diabetes. The study's findings and limits: Among patients with Type 1 diabetes, TCRB CDR3s were moderately but significantly shorter in every one of the four CD4+ subsets.

Reverse transcribing all isolated RNA meant expressed TCRB transcripts were sequenced. This table comes from immunoSEQ multiplex PCR, and its TCRdb copy is limited to in-frame clones, with some not included. The table records about 180,000 clones, less than 10% of them present only once. For these TCRs, the target antigens are not known. The material sequenced was central memory CD4+ T cells from blood. These TCRs come from a man aged 18 to 29 with type 1 diabetes.

About this clone: At the DNA level, this CDR3 is encoded by other sequences in the same sample as well. The chain is built from TRBV14 and TRBJ2-5; D may be TRBD1 (5 bases). Trimming shortened V by 3 bases and J by 3 bases, and 8 bases separated the two germline ends. Germline loops: CDR1 SGHDN, CDR2 FVKESK. CDR3 length equals 13 residues. The CDR3 region has the DNA TGTGCCAGCAGCCAGGACAATGAAGAGACCCAGTACTTC. It specifies CASSQDNEETQYF.

The chain couples TRBV2 to TRBJ2-7; D unresolved. V lost 7 bases and J 6 bases, leaving 16 bases between the germline ends. CDR1 is SNHLY and CDR2 is FYNNEI in the germline V gene. The CDR3 sequence is 13 residues long. The CDR3 DNA follows: TGTGCCAGCACCGTGGCGGTAGGTCGCGAGCAGTACTTC. Translated: CASTVAVGREQYF. Complete variable domain (other parts from reference TRBV2 and TRBJ2-7): EPEVTQTPSHQVTQMGQEVILRCVPISNHLYFYWYRQILGQKVEFLVSFYNNEISEKSEIFDDQFSVERPDGSNFTLKIRSTKLEDSAMYFCASTVAVGREQYFGPGTRLTVT.

The CDR3 coding sequence is TGCGCCAGCAGCCCGAGGGGACTAGAATCCTACAATGAGCAGTTCTTC. Its protein is CASSPRGLESYNEQFF. J is TRBJ2-1 and V is TRBV5-1; 8 positions agree with TRBD2. Trimming at V came to 4 bases and at J to 1 base, leaving 7 bases not matched to a gene. The germline CDR1 and CDR2 sequences are SGHRS and YFSETQ. The CDR3 covers 16 residues.

The chain links TRBV19 to TRBJ2-7, with 7 bases fitting TRBD2. Germline V gene sequence: CDR1 LNHDA, CDR2 SQIVND (reference sequence). V shed 4 bases and J 8 bases; nucleotides not matched to a gene: 8. The CDR3 consists of 13 residues. In nucleotides, the CDR3 is TGTGCCAGTAGTACGATCGGACTAGGCAAGCAGTACTTC. As protein: CASSTIGLGKQYF.

The J gene is TRBJ1-5, the V gene TRBV6-5; weak D call: TRBD1 (6 bases). V dropped 3 bases and J dropped 5 bases, with 14 bases sitting between them. This CDR3 spans 15 amino acids. Germline loops: CDR1 MNHEY, CDR2 SVGAGI. CDR3 coding DNA: TGTGCCAGCAGTTATGATTCAGGGGAAGATCAGCCCCAGCATTTT. Protein: CASSYDSGEDQPQHF.

The chain couples TRBV9 to TRBJ2-7; the D gene is possibly TRBD2 (9 bases). Germline CDR1 and CDR2: SGDLS and YYNGEE. The V end lost 7 bases, the J end lost 0 bases, and 17 bases lay between the germline ends. CDR3 length: 15 residues. CDR3 sequence reads: CASPRGREGSYEQYF. CDR3 nucleotide sequence: TGTGCCAGCCCCAGGGGGCGGGAGGGCTCCTACGAGCAGTACTTC.

This clone appeared a few times. This rearrangement joins TRBV7-2 to TRBJ2-1, with 10 bases fitting TRBD2. Per the germline V gene, CDR1 is SGHTA and CDR2 is FQGNSA. The length of the CDR3 is 18 residues. The V and J ends lost 5 bases and 6 bases, in that order; junction bases with no gene match: 16. The CDR3 spells CASSPKWASGGRGNEQFF. Written as DNA, the CDR3 is TGTGCCAGCAGCCCCAAGTGGGCTAGCGGGGGCCGAGGCAATGAGCAGTTCTTC.

The chain carries TRBV10-3 and TRBJ2-1, with 7 bases identical to TRBD2. Unmatched junction bases numbered 5, after V lost 10 bases and J lost 2 bases. Germline CDR1 is ENHRY and CDR2 is SYGVKD. The CDR3 contains 13 residues. The CDR3 nucleotides are TGTGCCAACGGGGGAGGGACCTACAATGAGCAGTTCTTC. Protein product: CANGGGTYNEQFF.

The V and J genes are TRBV30 and TRBJ1-2; 10 bases align to TRBD1. From germline, CDR1 is GTSNPN and CDR2 SVGIG (reference sequence). This CDR3 spans 13 amino acids. V lost 0 bases and J lost 13; bases outside the gene matches: 8. CDR3 DNA sequence: TGTGCCTGGAGTGTACAGGGGACAGGGGCCGTCACCTTC. Its protein product is CAWSVQGTGAVTF.

CDR3 residues: CASSVGGHTEAFF. The CDR3, as DNA: TGTGCCAGCAGCGTGGGTGGGCACACTGAAGCTTTCTTT. This chain uses TRBV7-2 with TRBJ1-1; no definite D call. Germline V gives CDR1 SGHTA, CDR2 FQGNSA. V was pared by 5 bases and J by 3 bases, with 10 bases between. The CDR3 length is 13 residues. The entire variable domain, with the rest obtained from reference TRBV7-2 and TRBJ1-1, is as follows: GAGVSQSPSNKVTEKGKDVELRCDPISGHTALYWYRQSLGQGLEFLIYFQGNSAPDKSGLPSDRFSAERTGGSVSTLTIQRTQQEDSAVYLCASSVGGHTEAFFGQGTRLTVV.

CDR3 in DNA: TGCAGTCACAGATACCAAGAGACCCAGTACTTC. It encodes CSHRYQETQYF. This chain connects TRBV20-1 to TRBJ2-5; D unresolved. This CDR3 is built from 11 residues. The germline V gene encodes CDR1 DFQATT and CDR2 SNEGSKA (reference sequence). The V gene lost 8 bases and the J gene lost 0 bases, with 7 bases spanning the gap.

A few counts support this clone. This chain uses TRBV19 with TRBJ1-4; unclear D gene. V was cut by 4 bases and J by 3 bases, with 9 bases left in between. The V gene's germline CDR1 is LNHDA and CDR2 SQIVND (reference sequence). The CDR3 runs 14 residues. CDR3 DNA: TGTGCCAGTAGTAGGGGAGGGCCTAATGAAAAACTGTTTTTT. This translates into CASSRGGPNEKLFF.

The table lists this clone with a few counts. The chain employs TRBV27 and TRBJ2-5; 7 bases map to TRBD2. V shed 5 bases and J 5 bases; nucleotides not matched to a gene: 5. CDR3 size: 13 residues. From germline, CDR1 is MNHEY and CDR2 SMNVEV (reference sequence). CDR3 DNA: TGTGCCAGCAGTCAGCGGGACGGGGAGACCCAGTACTTC. Protein: CASSQRDGETQYF.

V and J are TRBV5-1 and TRBJ2-2, with 10 positions matching TRBD2. CDR3 size: 16 residues. The trim removed 4 bases at V and 3 bases at J, leaving 6 bases unmatched. Germline lookup yields CDR1 SGHRS and CDR2 YFSETQ. CDR3 sequence reads: CASSLAGADYTGELFF. Here the CDR3 DNA reads TGCGCCAGCAGCCTAGCGGGGGCCGACTACACCGGGGAGCTGTTTTTT.

This clone turned up a few times. The chain combines TRBV6-5 with TRBJ2-7; 9 nucleotides line up with TRBD2. This CDR3 has 15 residues. Germline CDR1 MNHEY, CDR2 SVGAGI. Germline trimming cut 2 bases from V and 7 bases from J; bases unmatched to any gene: 9. CDR3 protein: CASSYAGVAGDEQYF. As DNA, the CDR3 is TGTGCCAGCAGTTACGCCGGTGTAGCGGGGGATGAGCAGTACTTC.

This clone was picked up a small number of times. V is TRBV6-1 and J is TRBJ1-5; the match to TRBD1 covers 9 bases. The junction had 6 bases not matched to a gene; V was cut back by 6 bases and J by 6 bases. The CDR3 contains 14 residues. Germline CDR1 is MNHNS and CDR2 is SASEGT. The CDR3 DNA is TGTGCCAGCAGCCGGACAGGGGTAGCTCAGCCCCAGCATTTT. Protein sequence: CASSRTGVAQPQHF.

This clone was counted ten times or more. The CDR3 loop is CASTIGRENNEQFF. DNA for the CDR3: TGTGCCAGCACCATAGGGCGGGAGAACAATGAGCAGTTCTTC. This chain uses TRBV7-2 with TRBJ2-1; 7 bases match TRBD2. V lost 7 bases and J lost 5; bases outside the gene matches: 8. Germline loops: CDR1 SGHTA, CDR2 FQGNSA. The CDR3 sequence is 14 residues long.

V and J are TRBV11-3 and TRBJ2-1, with 7 bases fitting TRBD1. In germline, CDR1 is SGHNT, CDR2 YENEEA. This CDR3 is 16 amino acids long. J gave up 2 bases and V 0 bases, and 4 bases lay outside the gene matches. The CDR3 loop is CASSLDRGGAYNEQFF. CDR3 DNA: TGTGCCAGCAGCTTAGATCGAGGGGGCGCCTACAATGAGCAGTTCTTC.

The chain joins TRBV9 to TRBJ1-1; D is possibly TRBD1 (6 bases). Germline CDR1 reads SGDLS; CDR2 reads YYNGEE. This CDR3 is 14 amino acids long. Trimming cost V 0 bases and J 10 bases, with 16 bases left between them. The DNA for the CDR3 is TGTGCCAGCAGCGTAGTCCCAGGGGAGGGGGGAGCTTTCTTT. Translation gives CASSVVPGEGGAFF.

The CDR3 protein is CASSGTGPYGYTF. The CDR3 coding sequence is TGTGCCAGCAGTGGGACAGGCCCCTATGGCTACACCTTC. The chain links TRBV27 to TRBJ1-2, with 8 positions matching TRBD1. The germline V gene has CDR1 MNHEY and CDR2 SMNVEV (reference sequence). CDR3 length equals 13 residues. J lost 4 bases, V lost 5 bases, and 3 bases had no gene match.

There are a few counts of this clone. The V gene is TRBV15, the J gene TRBJ1-5, with 7 positions matching TRBD1. The CDR3 loop spans 15 amino acids. J gave up 4 bases and V 3 bases, and 6 bases lay outside the gene matches. Germline V gives CDR1 LNHNV, CDR2 YYDKDF (reference sequence). The CDR3 loop is CATSSLEGANQPQHF. The CDR3 region has the DNA TGTGCCACCAGCAGTTTAGAGGGGGCGAATCAGCCCCAGCATTTT. Full variable domain (remainder filled in from reference TRBV15 and TRBJ1-5): DAMVIQNPRYQVTQFGKPVTLSCSQTLNHNVMYWYQQKSSQAPKLLFHYYDKDFNNEADTPDNFQSRRPNTSFCFLDIRSPGLGDTAMYLCATSSLEGANQPQHFGDGTRLSIL.

The V and J genes are TRBV7-2 and TRBJ2-2; TRBD2 matches at 7 bases. Germline-derived CDR1 and CDR2 are SGHTA and FQGNSA. V lost 2 bases and J lost 0; bases outside the gene matches: 0. This CDR3 is 15 amino acids long. The CDR3 DNA reads as TGTGCCAGCAGCTTACGGGGGGCGAACACCGGGGAGCTGTTTTTT. Amino acids: CASSLRGANTGELFF.

This rearrangement joins TRBV20-1 to TRBJ1-5; tentatively, D is TRBD1 (5 bases). Germline assignment: CDR1 DFQATT and CDR2 SNEGSKA (reference sequence). There are 11 residues in the CDR3. The germline V and J ends were trimmed by 3 bases and 9 bases, with 9 bases remaining between them. CDR3 sequence: CSASGARPQHF. For the CDR3, the DNA is TGCAGTGCTAGTGGGGCCCGGCCCCAGCATTTT.

This clone was counted many times. The J gene is TRBJ2-7, the V gene TRBV2; TRBD1 is a possible D gene (6 bases). This CDR3 has 13 amino acids. Germline V gene sequence: CDR1 SNHLY, CDR2 FYNNEI. Trimming shortened V by 8 bases and J by 6 bases, and 17 bases separated the two germline ends. The CDR3 sequence: CASASGSRGEQYF. Here the CDR3 DNA reads TGTGCCAGCGCTTCCGGGTCCAGGGGCGAGCAGTACTTC.